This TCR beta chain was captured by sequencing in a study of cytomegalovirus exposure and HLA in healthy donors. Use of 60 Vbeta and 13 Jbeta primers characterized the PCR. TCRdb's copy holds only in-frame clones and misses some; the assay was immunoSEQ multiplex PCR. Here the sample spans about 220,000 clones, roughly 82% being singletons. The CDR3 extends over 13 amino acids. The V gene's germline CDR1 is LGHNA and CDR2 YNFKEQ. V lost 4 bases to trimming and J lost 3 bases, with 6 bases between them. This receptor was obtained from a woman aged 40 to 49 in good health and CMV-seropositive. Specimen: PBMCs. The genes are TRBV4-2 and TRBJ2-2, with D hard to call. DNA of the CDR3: TGTGCCAGCAGCCCTCCTGACACCGGGGAGCTGTTTTTT. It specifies CASSPPDTGELFF.